The clone carrying this T cell receptor (beta chain) was counted ten times or more. The antigen remains unidentified. It was genomic DNA that served as the template for profiling TCR beta VDJ and CDR3. One entry per CDR3 protein, called by TCRdb with MiXCR from the reads. The data contain hundreds of thousands of distinct CDR3 sequences, just under 70% of them singletons. The sample belongs to a study of CD8+CD57+ T cells in acquired aplastic anemia. The overall study: CD4+ cells from healthy donors averaged roughly 11 million reads. Whole-study results and caveats: Researchers report that around 31 CD8+ CDR3 sequences appeared in both patients and controls. The study found no significant CD8+ Simpson's diversity difference between patients and controls.

The CDR3 has 16 amino acids. CDR1 MNHEY and CDR2 SVGEGT come from the germline V gene. V dropped 4 bases and J dropped 5; count of bases not matched to a gene: 13. Sequencing used sorted CD4+, CD8+, or CD8+CD57+ T cells (not recorded which) from PBMCs. This chain joins TRBV6-2 or TRBV6-3 and TRBJ1-1; 7 nucleotides match TRBD1. The sequence came from a human donor in good health, serving as a control. Here the CDR3 reads CASSSRRNRGGTEAFF. DNA for the CDR3: TGTGCCAGCAGTTCACGACGTAACAGGGGAGGGACTGAAGCTTTCTTT.